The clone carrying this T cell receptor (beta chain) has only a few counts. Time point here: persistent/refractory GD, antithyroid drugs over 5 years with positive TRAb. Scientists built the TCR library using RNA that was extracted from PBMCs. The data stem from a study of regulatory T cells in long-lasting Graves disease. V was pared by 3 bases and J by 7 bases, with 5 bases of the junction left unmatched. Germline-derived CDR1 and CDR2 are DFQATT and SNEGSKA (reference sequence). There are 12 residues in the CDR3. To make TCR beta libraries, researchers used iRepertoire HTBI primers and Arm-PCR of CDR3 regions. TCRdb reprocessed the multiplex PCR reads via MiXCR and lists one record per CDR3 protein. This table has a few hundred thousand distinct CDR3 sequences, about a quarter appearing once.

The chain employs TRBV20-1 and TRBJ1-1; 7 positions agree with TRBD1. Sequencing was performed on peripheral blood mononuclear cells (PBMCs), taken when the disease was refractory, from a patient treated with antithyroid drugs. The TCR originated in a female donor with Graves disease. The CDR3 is CSASGQGDEAFF. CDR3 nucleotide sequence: TGCAGTGCTAGTGGGCAGGGGGATGAAGCTTTCTTT.